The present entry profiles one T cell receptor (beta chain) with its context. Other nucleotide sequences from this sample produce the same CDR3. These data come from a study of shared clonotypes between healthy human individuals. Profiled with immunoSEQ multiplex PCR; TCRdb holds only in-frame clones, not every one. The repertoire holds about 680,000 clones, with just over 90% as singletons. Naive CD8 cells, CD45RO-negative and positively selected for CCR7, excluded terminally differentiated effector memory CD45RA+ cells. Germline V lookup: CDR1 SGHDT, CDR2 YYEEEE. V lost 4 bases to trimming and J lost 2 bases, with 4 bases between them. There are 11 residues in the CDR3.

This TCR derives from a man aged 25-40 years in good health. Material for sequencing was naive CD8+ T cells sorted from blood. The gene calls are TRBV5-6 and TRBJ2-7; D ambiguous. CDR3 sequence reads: CASSVTYEQYF. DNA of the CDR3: TGTGCCAGCAGCGTAACCTACGAGCAGTACTTC. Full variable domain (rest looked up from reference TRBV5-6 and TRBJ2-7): DAGVTQSPTHLIKTRGQQVTLRCSPKSGHDTVSWYQQALGQGPQFIFQYYEEEERQRGNFPDRFSGHQFPNYSSELNVNALLLGDSALYLCASSVTYEQYFGPGTRLTVT.